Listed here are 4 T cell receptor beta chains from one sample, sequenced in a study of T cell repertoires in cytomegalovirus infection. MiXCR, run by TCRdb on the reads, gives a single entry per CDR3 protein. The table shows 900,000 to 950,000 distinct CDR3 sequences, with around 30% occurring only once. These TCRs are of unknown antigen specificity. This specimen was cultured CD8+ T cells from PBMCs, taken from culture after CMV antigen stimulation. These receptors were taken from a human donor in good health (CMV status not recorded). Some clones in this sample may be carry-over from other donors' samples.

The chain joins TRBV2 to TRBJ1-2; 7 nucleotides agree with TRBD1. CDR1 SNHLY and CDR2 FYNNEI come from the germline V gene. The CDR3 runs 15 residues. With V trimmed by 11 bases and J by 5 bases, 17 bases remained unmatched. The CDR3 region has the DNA TGTGCCCCCGTGAAGCGACAGGGTAGTGGGTATGGCTACACCTTC. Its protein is CAPVKRQGSGYGYTF. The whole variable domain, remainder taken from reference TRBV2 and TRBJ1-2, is EPEVTQTPSHQVTQMGQEVILRCVPISNHLYFYWYRQILGQKVEFLVSFYNNEISEKSEIFDDQFSVERPDGSNFTLKIRSTKLEDSAMYFCAPVKRQGSGYGYTFGSGTRLTVV.

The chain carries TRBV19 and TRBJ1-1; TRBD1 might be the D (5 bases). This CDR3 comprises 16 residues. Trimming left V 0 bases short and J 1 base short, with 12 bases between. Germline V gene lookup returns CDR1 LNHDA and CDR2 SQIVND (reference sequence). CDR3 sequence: CASSIDLGGSNTEAFF. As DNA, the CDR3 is TGTGCCAGTAGTATAGATCTCGGGGGTTCGAACACTGAAGCTTTCTTT.

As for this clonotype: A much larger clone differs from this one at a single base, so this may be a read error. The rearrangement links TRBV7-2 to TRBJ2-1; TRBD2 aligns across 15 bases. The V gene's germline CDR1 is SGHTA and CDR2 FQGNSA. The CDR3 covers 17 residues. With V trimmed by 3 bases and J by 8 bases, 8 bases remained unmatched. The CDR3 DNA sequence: TGTGCCAGCAGCTTGGGGACTAGCGGGGGGACCATTGATGAGCAGTTCTTC. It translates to CASSLGTSGGTIDEQFF.

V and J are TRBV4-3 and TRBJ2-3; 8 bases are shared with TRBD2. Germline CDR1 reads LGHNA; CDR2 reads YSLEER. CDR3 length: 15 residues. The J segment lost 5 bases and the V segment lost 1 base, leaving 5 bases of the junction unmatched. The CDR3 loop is CASSQGRGAVDTQYF. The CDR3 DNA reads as TGCGCCAGCAGCCAAGGGCGGGGGGCTGTAGATACGCAGTATTTT.